This is a list of T cell receptor beta chains from one sample in a study of blood T cells in healthy people across ages. TCRdb independently ran MiXCR on the 5' RACE reads; one entry per CDR3 protein. The sample has about 1.1 million distinct CDR3 sequences, more than 30% seen once. The sample comprised blood. Every receptor here comes from a man aged 18 to 29 in good health. The CDR3 runs from the conserved cysteine through the conserved F or W. D genes are given only for firm matches. Clone size is given for some rows only: seen once, a few or many times, or a class if the clone is expanded.

J,D,size,V,DNA,CDR3
TRBJ1-2,-,-,TRBV2,TGTGCCAGCAGTGAAGCGCGTAGCTATGGCTACACCTTC,CASSEARSYGYTF
TRBJ2-2,TRBD1,-,TRBV4-3,TGCGCCAGCAGCCAGCCCCCGGACAGGGTCAATACCGGGGAGCTGTTTTTT,CASSQPPDRVNTGELFF
TRBJ2-7,-,-,TRBV6-6,TGTGCCAGCAGTTTCCGGGACGGACGATACGAGCAGTACTTC,CASSFRDGRYEQYF
TRBJ2-1,TRBD2,-,TRBV20-1,TGCAGTGCTAGAGATTTATCCAGCGGGGTCTACAATGAGCAGTTCTTC,CSARDLSSGVYNEQFF
TRBJ2-5,-,-,TRBV7-2,TGTGCCAGCAGCTTATCAGGGTTGGGCGAGAACCAGTACTTC,CASSLSGLGENQYF
TRBJ2-7,TRBD1,-,TRBV9,TGTGCCAGCAGCGTAGATCCAGGGGGCGGGAACGAGCAGTACTTC,CASSVDPGGGNEQYF
TRBJ2-5,TRBD1,-,TRBV7-2,TGTGCCAGCAGCTTAGTAGGGGACAGCGCGGAGCAGTACTTC,CASSLVGDSAEQYF
TRBJ2-3,TRBD2,-,TRBV4-2,TGTGCCAGCAGCCAAGGTCCCGGGGGGGACACAGATACGCAGTATTTT,CASSQGPGGDTDTQYF
TRBJ1-2,-,-,TRBV6-2/TRBV6-3,TGTGCCAGCAGTAACCCGATCGTGGGCTACACCTTC,CASSNPIVGYTF
TRBJ1-4,-,few,TRBV19,TGTGCCAGTAGTATAAAAGACGACAGTAATGAAAAACTGTTTTTT,CASSIKDDSNEKLFF
TRBJ1-1,TRBD1,-,TRBV20-1,TGCAGTGCTCGACGCGGGACAGGGGAGGGGAACACTGAAGCTTTCTTT,CSARRGTGEGNTEAFF
TRBJ2-1,-,few,TRBV9,TGTGCCAGCAGCGTAGGACTGGCCCTCGGCAATGAGCAGTTCTTC,CASSVGLALGNEQFF
TRBJ2-7,TRBD2,-,TRBV6-2/TRBV6-3,TGTGCCAGCGACGGGAGGCCCTACGAGCAGTACTTC,CASDGRPYEQYF
TRBJ2-5,TRBD2,-,TRBV14,TGTGCCAGCAGCCAACAGCGGGGGTTAATAGAGACCCAGTACTTC,CASSQQRGLIETQYF
TRBJ2-7,-,-,TRBV7-2,TGTGCCGGCAGCTTAGTCAGGGTTGGGTACGAGCAGTACTTC,CAGSLVRVGYEQYF
TRBJ1-1,-,-,TRBV6-5,TGTGCCAGCAGCCCTAGTGGGGGCTCCACCCACACTGAAGCTTTCTTT,CASSPSGGSTHTEAFF
TRBJ1-1,-,few,TRBV20-1,TGCAGTGCGCGACCCGGGGGGCTCTTTGCTTTCTTT,CSARPGGLFAFF
TRBJ1-5,-,-,TRBV20-1,TGCAGTGCTAGAGTCAACTTAAGGGGCAATCAGCCCCAGCATTTT,CSARVNLRGNQPQHF
TRBJ1-5,-,once,TRBV6-2/TRBV6-3,TGTGCCAGCAGCGGGTCCGTGGGGTGGCCCCAGCATTTT,CASSGSVGWPQHF
TRBJ1-1,-,few,TRBV7-2,TGTGCCAGCAGCAGCCCGTACAGGGTCACTGAAGCTTTCTTT,CASSSPYRVTEAFF
TRBJ2-6,-,few,TRBV6-2/TRBV6-3,TGTGCCAGCACCGCAATTCGGTCTGGGGCCAACGTCCTGACTTTC,CASTAIRSGANVLTF
TRBJ2-7,-,-,TRBV4-3,TGCGCCAGCAGCCAAGATTCCGGGATTCCCTACGAGCAGTACTTC,CASSQDSGIPYEQYF
TRBJ1-5,-,-,TRBV6-6,TGTGCCAGCAGGACACAGGGAAGCAATCAGCCCCAGCATTTT,CASRTQGSNQPQHF